The rows below give T cell receptor beta chains drawn from one sample of a study of blood T cell repertoires in COVID-19. TCRdb's table, derived via immunoSEQ multiplex PCR, lists solely in-frame clones and lacks some. The sample holds 40,000 to 50,000 clones, roughly nine tenths seen once. Input material: peripheral blood. Every receptor here comes from a man between 65 and 85 years old with active COVID-19. Each CDR3 is given with its conserved first and last residue. D genes are given only for firm matches. The listing skips clone size in some rows; elsewhere it reads once, few, many or a size class.

>TRBJ1-2|15|TRBV30|-|-
CAWRTSWGPNYGYTF
TGTGCCTGGAGGACCTCCTGGGGGCCTAACTATGGCTACACCTTC
>TRBJ1-2|12|TRBV29-1|-|-
CSDSTVSYGYTF
TGCAGCGATAGTACAGTTTCCTATGGCTACACCTTC
>TRBJ2-1|17|TRBV3-1/TRBV3-2|-|-
CASSQDPPRTAYNEQFF
TGTGCCAGCAGCCAAGATCCCCCCCGGACAGCTTACAATGAGCAGTTCTTC
>TRBJ2-1|15|TRBV12-5|-|-
CASGLGVGSFYEQFF
TGTGCTAGTGGTTTGGGGGTCGGGAGTTTTTATGAGCAGTTCTTC
>TRBJ2-2|18|TRBV18|TRBD2|-
CASSSIGTTNTYTGELFF
TGTGCCAGCTCATCAATCGGGACTACCAATACGTACACCGGGGAGCTGTTTTTT
>TRBJ1-5|16|TRBV4-2|TRBD1|-
CASSPGDRVGNQPQHF
TGTGCCAGCAGCCCGGGGGACAGGGTGGGCAATCAGCCCCAGCATTTT
>TRBJ2-3|18|TRBV3-1/TRBV3-2|-|-
CASSPSLIGKFLTDTQYF
TGTGCCAGCAGCCCTAGCTTAATAGGTAAATTTTTGACAGATACGCAGTATTTT
>TRBJ2-1|16|TRBV24-1|TRBD2|-
CATSDPPGTSYNEQFF
TGTGCCACCAGTGATCCGCCCGGGACTAGTTACAATGAGCAGTTCTTC
>TRBJ1-2|13|TRBV6-2/TRBV6-3|TRBD1|-
CASSYLTGKGYTF
TGTGCCAGCAGTTACCTGACAGGGAAGGGCTACACCTTC
>TRBJ1-1|15|TRBV6-5|TRBD1|-
CASSSSGSGGTEAFF
TGTGCCAGCAGTTCGTCGGGGTCAGGGGGTACTGAAGCTTTCTTT
>TRBJ2-5|16|TRBV7-9|-|once
CASSLGGGVPGETQYF
TGTGCCAGCAGCTTAGGTGGCGGGGTTCCCGGGGAGACCCAGTACTTC
>TRBJ1-1|14|TRBV7-9|-|-
CASSLMGQNTEAFF
TGTGCCAGCAGCTTAATGGGACAGAACACTGAAGCTTTCTTT
>TRBJ1-4|17|TRBV11-3|TRBD1|-
CASSLGGSGTGDEKLFF
TGTGCCAGCAGCTTAGGAGGTTCCGGGACAGGGGACGAAAAACTGTTTTTT
>TRBJ2-7|12|TRBV28|TRBD1|-
CASSLGTGSPYF
TGTGCCAGCAGTCTGGGGACAGGGTCCCCCTACTTC
>TRBJ1-1|12|TRBV6-2/TRBV6-3|-|-
CASSYSHTEAFF
TGTGCCAGCAGTTACAGCCACACTGAAGCTTTCTTT
>TRBJ1-5|14|TRBV2|TRBD1|once
CASSGQGTIEPQHF
TGTGCCAGCAGTGGACAGGGGACAATTGAGCCCCAGCATTTT
>TRBJ2-3|15|TRBV27|TRBD1|-
CASSWGQGATDTQYF
TGTGCCAGCAGTTGGGGACAGGGGGCCACAGATACGCAGTATTTT
>TRBJ1-1|14|TRBV9|TRBD1|-
CASSARTGGTEAFF
TGTGCCAGCAGCGCCAGGACAGGGGGCACTGAAGCTTTCTTT
>TRBJ2-5|14|TRBV7-9|-|-
CASSLAAGQETQYF
TGTGCCAGCAGCTTAGCGGCAGGACAAGAGACCCAGTACTTC
>TRBJ1-5|17|TRBV28|TRBD1|-
CASIPRGAGGFNQPQHF
TGTGCCAGCATCCCTCGCGGGGCAGGGGGTTTCAATCAGCCCCAGCATTTT
>TRBJ1-1|13|TRBV2|-|-
CASRPETHTEAFF
TGTGCCAGCAGACCGGAGACGCACACTGAAGCTTTCTTT
>TRBJ2-5|18|TRBV7-9|TRBD2|-
CASSSWSSGRGGQETQYF
TGTGCCAGCAGCTCCTGGAGTAGCGGGAGAGGAGGGCAAGAGACCCAGTACTTC
>TRBJ2-7|14|TRBV2|TRBD1|-
CASRRGQATYEQYF
TGTGCCAGCAGGAGGGGACAGGCTACCTACGAGCAGTACTTC
>TRBJ1-3|14|TRBV19|-|few
CASADGYSGNTIYF
TGTGCCTCAGCGGACGGATACTCTGGAAACACCATATATTTT
>TRBJ1-2|15|TRBV9|-|-
CASSVDETGYYGYTF
TGTGCCAGCAGCGTAGATGAGACAGGCTACTATGGCTACACCTTC
>TRBJ2-7|12|TRBV7-9|-|-
CASSSGRDTQYF
TGTGCCAGCAGCTCTGGCCGGGACACCCAGTACTTC
>TRBJ2-7|11|TRBV7-9|-|-
CASSLQGLVYF
TGTGCCAGCAGCCTTCAGGGTCTTGTGTACTTC
>TRBJ2-1|16|TRBV6-6|TRBD2|-
CASSYSRLAGDDEQFF
TGTGCCAGCAGTTACTCGAGGCTAGCGGGAGACGATGAGCAGTTCTTC
>TRBJ1-5|12|TRBV7-9|-|-
CASSLGRQPQHF
TGTGCCAGCAGCTTAGGGAGGCAGCCCCAGCATTTT
>TRBJ1-4|15|TRBV5-4|TRBD1|-
CASSPGQATNEKLFF
TGTGCCAGCAGCCCAGGACAGGCAACTAATGAAAAACTGTTTTTT
>TRBJ2-1|14|TRBV28|TRBD2|-
CASKSGGPINEQFF
TGTGCCAGCAAGTCGGGAGGGCCCATAAATGAGCAGTTCTTC
>TRBJ2-5|15|TRBV5-1|-|once
CASSLATGFQETQYF
TGCGCCAGCAGCTTGGCAACAGGGTTCCAAGAGACCCAGTACTTC
>TRBJ2-1|15|TRBV2|-|-
CASSGTSLSGNEQFF
TGTGCCAGCAGTGGAACTTCTCTTTCTGGCAATGAGCAGTTCTTC
>TRBJ2-5|16|TRBV19|TRBD2|-
CASSGVSSGDQKTQYF
TGTGCCAGTAGTGGGGTTTCTAGCGGAGACCAAAAGACCCAGTACTTC
>TRBJ2-7|13|TRBV7-2|TRBD1|once
CASSPDRGWEQYF
TGTGCCAGCAGCCCTGACAGGGGCTGGGAGCAGTACTTC
>TRBJ2-6|18|TRBV15|TRBD1|-
CATSGWTGAVSGANVLTF
TGTGCCACCAGCGGCTGGACAGGGGCAGTCTCTGGGGCCAACGTCCTGACTTTC
>TRBJ1-3|14|TRBV19|-|-
CASSMTGKRNTIYF
TGTGCCAGTAGTATGACGGGGAAAAGAAACACCATATATTTT
>TRBJ1-5|14|TRBV2|TRBD1|-
CASSADRGQQPQHF
TGTGCCAGCAGTGCGGACAGGGGGCAACAGCCCCAGCATTTT
>TRBJ2-4|15|TRBV5-6|-|-
CASSRGSLAKNIQYF
TGTGCCAGCAGCCGGGGGAGTCTAGCCAAAAACATTCAGTACTTC
>TRBJ2-7|13|TRBV19|TRBD1|-
CASSNQGEHEQYF
TGTGCCAGTAGTAACCAGGGGGAACACGAGCAGTACTTC